A single sample is the source of the 12 T cell receptor beta chains below, sequenced in a study of cytomegalovirus exposure and HLA in healthy donors. The PCR ran on 60 Vbeta and 13 Jbeta primers. The repertoire was sequenced with immunoSEQ multiplex PCR; TCRdb's copy has only in-frame clones and lacks some. The sample spans 90,000 to 130,000 clones; the ten largest clones claim 6.8%. Material: PBMCs. The receptors derive from a man aged 35 to 55 in good health and CMV-seropositive.

The chain employs TRBV5-1 and TRBJ2-5; 7 bases line up with TRBD1. The CDR3 loop spans 13 amino acids. From germline, CDR1 is SGHRS and CDR2 YFSETQ. The V and J ends lost 4 bases and 1 base, in that order; junction bases with no gene match: 1. The CDR3 is CASSGTVQETQYF. In DNA, the CDR3 is TGCGCCAGCAGCGGGACAGTCCAAGAGACCCAGTACTTC.

The chain recombines TRBV10-1 with TRBJ2-7; D remains unclear. The CDR3 is 14 amino acids. V lost 6 bases and J lost 2, with 14 bases in between. The germline CDR1 and CDR2 sequences are WNHNN and SYGVQD (reference sequence). CDR3 residues: CASSPDRVPYEQYF. In DNA, the CDR3 is TGCGCCAGCAGCCCCGATCGAGTCCCCTACGAGCAGTACTTC.

This chain joins TRBV6-5 and TRBJ2-7; the D gene is possibly TRBD1 (6 bases). This CDR3 comprises 14 residues. V was shortened by 6 bases and J by 2 bases, with 14 bases between the two germline ends. Per the germline V gene, CDR1 is MNHEY and CDR2 is SVGAGI. This chain's CDR3 is CASRPDRPPYEQYF. The CDR3 nucleotides are TGTGCCAGCAGACCCGACAGGCCCCCCTACGAGCAGTACTTC.

CDR3 region: CASLGTGEGYTQYF. CDR3 bases: TGTGCCAGCCTTGGGACAGGGGAAGGGTATACGCAGTATTTT. The rearrangement uses TRBV28 and TRBJ2-3; TRBD1 aligns across 10 bases. The CDR3 contains 14 residues. From germline, CDR1 is MDHEN and CDR2 SYDVKM. The V segment lost 8 bases and the J segment 7 bases; nucleotides outside the gene matches: 9.

V usage is TRBV30 and J usage is TRBJ2-1; 13 bases are a match to TRBD2. Germline CDR1 GTSNPN, CDR2 SVGIG (reference sequence). The junction had 2 bases not matched to a gene; V was cut back by 5 bases and J by 4 bases. CDR3 length: 14 residues. The CDR3 DNA reads as TGTGCCTGGGGGACTAGCGGGAATTACAATGAGCAGTTCTTC. Encoded protein: CAWGTSGNYNEQFF.

The chain has TRBV7-2 and TRBJ1-2, with D uncertain. CDR3 length: 15 residues. V dropped 0 bases and J dropped 0 bases, with 8 bases sitting between them. Germline V gene data show CDR1 as SGHTA and CDR2 as FQGNSA. CDR3 DNA sequence: TGTGCCAGCAGCTTAGCTAAGACACCTAACTATGGCTACACCTTC. Translating it yields CASSLAKTPNYGYTF.

The rearrangement joins TRBV2 to TRBJ2-3; tentatively, D is TRBD2 (5 bases). The CDR3 length is 13 residues. Germline CDR1 is SNHLY and CDR2 is FYNNEI. V lost 4 bases, J lost 2 bases, and 7 bases lay in between. The CDR3 bases are TGTGCCAGCAGTGTGGGAGTCACAGATACGCAGTATTTT. Its translation: CASSVGVTDTQYF. Using reference TRBV2 and TRBJ2-3 for the parts outside the CDR3, the full variable domain is EPEVTQTPSHQVTQMGQEVILRCVPISNHLYFYWYRQILGQKVEFLVSFYNNEISEKSEIFDDQFSVERPDGSNFTLKIRSTKLEDSAMYFCASSVGVTDTQYFGPGTRLTVL.

The gene calls are TRBV7-8 and TRBJ2-2; D possibly corresponds to TRBD1 (6 bases). CDR1 is SGHVS and CDR2 is FQNEAQ in the germline V gene. V lost 5 bases and J lost 4, with 14 bases in between. The CDR3 runs 15 residues. CDR3 nucleotide sequence: TGTGCCAGCAGCCGTGAGGGGGTTAGCACCGGGGAGCTGTTTTTT. Translation: CASSREGVSTGELFF.

The chain couples TRBV29-1 to TRBJ2-2, with TRBD1 as a possible D gene (6 bases). Germline CDR1 SQVTM, CDR2 ANQGSEA. V lost 3 bases and J lost 1, with 9 bases in between. The CDR3 sequence is 14 residues long. The CDR3 DNA sequence: TGCAGCGTTGACGGCAGGGGGAACACCGGGGAGCTGTTTTTT. It yields the protein CSVDGRGNTGELFF.

The chain joins TRBV4-1 to TRBJ2-5, with 11 bases aligning to TRBD1. Unmatched junction bases numbered 5, after V lost 4 bases and J lost 4 bases. The CDR3 loop spans 15 amino acids. Germline V lookup: CDR1 MGHRA, CDR2 YSYEKL. CDR3 protein: CASSLGGTGGETQYF. Written as DNA, the CDR3 is TGCGCCAGCAGCCTAGGTGGGACAGGGGGAGAGACCCAGTACTTC.

The chain couples TRBV7-2 to TRBJ1-2, with 7 bases fitting TRBD1. Trimming removed 7 bases from V and 2 bases from J; junction bases left unmatched: 7. Germline V CDR1 and CDR2: SGHTA, FQGNSA. CDR3 length: 14 amino acids. CDR3 residues: CASILPGQNYGYTF. The CDR3 DNA is TGTGCCAGCATCCTTCCGGGACAGAACTATGGCTACACCTTC.

This chain links TRBV19 with TRBJ2-7; the D gene is possibly TRBD2 (5 bases). The V gene's germline CDR1 is LNHDA and CDR2 SQIVND (reference sequence). The CDR3 consists of 13 residues. V gave up 6 bases and J gave up 2 bases, with 11 bases separating them. The DNA of the CDR3 is TGTGCCAGTAGCCCGGACTGGACCTACGAGCAGTACTTC. This codes for CASSPDWTYEQYF.